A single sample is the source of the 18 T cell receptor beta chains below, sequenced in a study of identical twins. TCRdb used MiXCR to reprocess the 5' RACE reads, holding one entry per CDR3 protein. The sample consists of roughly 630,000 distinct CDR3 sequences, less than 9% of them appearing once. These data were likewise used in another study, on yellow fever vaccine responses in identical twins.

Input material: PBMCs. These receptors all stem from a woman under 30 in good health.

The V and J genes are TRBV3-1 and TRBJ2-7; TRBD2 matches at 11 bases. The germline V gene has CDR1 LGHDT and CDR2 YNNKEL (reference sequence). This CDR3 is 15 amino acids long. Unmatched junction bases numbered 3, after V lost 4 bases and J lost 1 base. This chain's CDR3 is CASSPASGRSYEQYF. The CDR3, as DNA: TGTGCCAGCAGCCCCGCTAGCGGGAGGTCCTACGAGCAGTACTTC.

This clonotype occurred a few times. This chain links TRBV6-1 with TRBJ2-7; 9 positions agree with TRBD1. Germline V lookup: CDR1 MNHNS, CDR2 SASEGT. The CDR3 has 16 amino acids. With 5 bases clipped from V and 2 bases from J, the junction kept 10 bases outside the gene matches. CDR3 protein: CASSTSGQGSAYEQYF. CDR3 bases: TGTGCCAGCAGTACCTCTGGACAGGGGTCGGCCTACGAGCAGTACTTC.

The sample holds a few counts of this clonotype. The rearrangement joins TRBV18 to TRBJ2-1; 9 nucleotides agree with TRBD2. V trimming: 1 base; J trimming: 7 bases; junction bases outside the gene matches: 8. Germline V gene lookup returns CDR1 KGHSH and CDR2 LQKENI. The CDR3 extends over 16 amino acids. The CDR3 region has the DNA TGTGCCAGCTCACCACTGGCTAGCGGGGTCGAGAATGAGCAGTTCTTC. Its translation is CASSPLASGVENEQFF.

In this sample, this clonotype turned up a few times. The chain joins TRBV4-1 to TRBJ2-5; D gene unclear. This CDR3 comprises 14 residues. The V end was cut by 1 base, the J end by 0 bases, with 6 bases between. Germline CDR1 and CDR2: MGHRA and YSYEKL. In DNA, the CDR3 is TGCGCCAGCAGCCAAGTCCAGGACCAAGAGACCCAGTACTTC. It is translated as CASSQVQDQETQYF.

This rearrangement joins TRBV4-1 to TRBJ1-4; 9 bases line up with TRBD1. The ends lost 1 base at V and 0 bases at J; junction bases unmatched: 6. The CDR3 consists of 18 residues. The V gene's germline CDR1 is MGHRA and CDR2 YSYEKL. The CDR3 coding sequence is TGCGCCAGCAGCCAAGGTACAGGGGGCCTCTCAACTAATGAAAAACTGTTTTTT. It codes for CASSQGTGGLSTNEKLFF.

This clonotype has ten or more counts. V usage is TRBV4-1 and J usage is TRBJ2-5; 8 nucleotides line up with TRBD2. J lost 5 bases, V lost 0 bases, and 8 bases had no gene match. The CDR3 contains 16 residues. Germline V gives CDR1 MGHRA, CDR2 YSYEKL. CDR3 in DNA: TGCGCCAGCAGCCAAGACGGGGGGGACCTTGGGGAGACCCAGTACTTC. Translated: CASSQDGGDLGETQYF.

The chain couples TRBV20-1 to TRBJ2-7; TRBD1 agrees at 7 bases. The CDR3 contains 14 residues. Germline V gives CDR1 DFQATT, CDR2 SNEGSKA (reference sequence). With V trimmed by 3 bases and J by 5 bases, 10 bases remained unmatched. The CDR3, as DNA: TGCAGTGCTAGCTCAGGGGGTCCACTCCACGAGCAGTACTTC. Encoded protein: CSASSGGPLHEQYF.

This chain's CDR3 is CASSTWTSGGYNTGELFF. The CDR3, as DNA: TGTGCCAGCAGCACGTGGACTAGCGGGGGCTACAACACCGGGGAGCTGTTTTTT. V gene TRBV11-2 combines with J gene TRBJ2-2; 13 bases fit TRBD2. The ends lost 5 bases at V and 2 bases at J; junction bases unmatched: 8. There are 18 residues in the CDR3. Germline assignment: CDR1 SGHAT and CDR2 FQNNGV.

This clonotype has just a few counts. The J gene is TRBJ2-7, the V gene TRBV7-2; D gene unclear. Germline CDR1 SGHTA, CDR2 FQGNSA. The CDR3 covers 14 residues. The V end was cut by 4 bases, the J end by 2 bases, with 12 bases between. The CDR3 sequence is CASSSRGVAYEQYF. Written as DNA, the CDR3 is TGTGCCAGCAGCTCCCGTGGGGTAGCCTACGAGCAGTACTTC. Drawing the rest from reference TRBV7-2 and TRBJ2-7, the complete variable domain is GAGVSQSPSNKVTEKGKDVELRCDPISGHTALYWYRQSLGQGLEFLIYFQGNSAPDKSGLPSDRFSAERTGGSVSTLTIQRTQQEDSAVYLCASSSRGVAYEQYFGPGTRLTVT.

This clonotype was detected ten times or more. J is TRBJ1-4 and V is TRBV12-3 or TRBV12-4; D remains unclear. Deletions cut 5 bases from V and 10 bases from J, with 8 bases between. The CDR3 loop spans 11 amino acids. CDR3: CASSTQGKLFF. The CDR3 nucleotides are TGTGCCAGCAGTACCCAAGGAAAACTGTTTTTT.

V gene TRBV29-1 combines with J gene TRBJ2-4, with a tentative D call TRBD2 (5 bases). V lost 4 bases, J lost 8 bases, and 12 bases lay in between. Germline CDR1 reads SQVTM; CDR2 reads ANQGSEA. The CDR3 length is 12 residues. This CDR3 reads CSVVRGSDIQYF. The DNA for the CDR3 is TGCAGCGTTGTCAGAGGGAGCGACATTCAGTACTTC.

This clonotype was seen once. The CDR3 region has the DNA TGTGCCAGCAGCCAAGATGGAATTAGCGGGAGGATGGGGACCCAGTACTTC. This gives the protein CASSQDGISGRMGTQYF. The genes are TRBV4-2 and TRBJ2-5; 10 positions agree with TRBD2. Germline assignment: CDR1 LGHNA and CDR2 YNFKEQ. V trimming: 0 bases; J trimming: 7 bases; junction bases outside the gene matches: 11. The CDR3 has 17 amino acids.

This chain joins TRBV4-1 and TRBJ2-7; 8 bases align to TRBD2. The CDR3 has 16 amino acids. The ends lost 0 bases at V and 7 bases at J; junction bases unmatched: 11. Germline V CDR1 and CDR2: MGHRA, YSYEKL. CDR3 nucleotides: TGCGCCAGCAGCCAAGATCATAGCGGGGCCCCTCGTGAGCAGTACTTC. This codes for CASSQDHSGAPREQYF.

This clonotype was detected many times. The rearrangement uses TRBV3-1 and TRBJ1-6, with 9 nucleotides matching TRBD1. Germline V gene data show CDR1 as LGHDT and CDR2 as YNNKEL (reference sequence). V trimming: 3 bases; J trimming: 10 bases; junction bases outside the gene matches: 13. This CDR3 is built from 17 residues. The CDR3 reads CASSHAYGGTGRSPLHF. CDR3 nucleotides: TGTGCCAGCAGCCACGCATACGGGGGGACAGGGAGGTCACCCCTCCACTTT.

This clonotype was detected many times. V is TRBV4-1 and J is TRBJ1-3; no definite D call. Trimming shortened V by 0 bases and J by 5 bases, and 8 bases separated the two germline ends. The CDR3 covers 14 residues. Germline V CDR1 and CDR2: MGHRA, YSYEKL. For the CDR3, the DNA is TGCGCCAGCAGCCAAGATAGTCAGCGAAACACCATATATTTT. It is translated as CASSQDSQRNTIYF.

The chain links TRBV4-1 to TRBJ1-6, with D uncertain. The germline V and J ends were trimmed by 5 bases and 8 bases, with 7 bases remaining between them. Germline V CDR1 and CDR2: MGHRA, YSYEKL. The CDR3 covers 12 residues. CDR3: CASSYGHSPLHF. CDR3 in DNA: TGCGCCAGCAGCTACGGACATTCACCCCTCCACTTT.

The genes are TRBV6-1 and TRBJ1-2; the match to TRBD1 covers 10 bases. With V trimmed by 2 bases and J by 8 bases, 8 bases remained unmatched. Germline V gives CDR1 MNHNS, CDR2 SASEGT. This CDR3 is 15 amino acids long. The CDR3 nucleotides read TGTGCCAGCAGTGAAATGATGGGGACAGGGGAAGGCTACACCTTC. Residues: CASSEMMGTGEGYTF.

This CDR3 is CASRPGLAGPKNIQYF. The CDR3 nucleotides read TGTGCCAGCAGACCCGGACTAGCGGGACCCAAAAACATTCAGTACTTC. This chain joins TRBV12-3 or TRBV12-4 and TRBJ2-4, with 12 positions matching TRBD2. V shed 6 bases and J 2 bases; nucleotides not matched to a gene: 5. The CDR3 runs 16 residues.